Shown below are 6 T cell receptor beta chains from a single sample sequenced in a study of CD8 T cells in ankylosing spondylitis. TCRdb re-called the 5' RACE reads with MiXCR, one entry per CDR3 protein. The repertoire holds 310,000 or so distinct CDR3 sequences, about 19% seen once, with less than 9.5% in the top ten. The sample was blood, either unsorted or a sorted T cell fraction (not recorded which). These receptors were collected from a male donor with ankylosing spondylitis or in good health (not recorded which).

This clonotype was found a few times. V is TRBV20-1 and J is TRBJ2-3; 7 nucleotides align to TRBD1. V shed 0 bases, J shed 1 base, and the junction held 10 bases outside the gene matches. CDR1 and CDR2 from the germline V gene are DFQATT and SNEGSKA (reference sequence). There are 17 residues in the CDR3. This CDR3 reads CSARDVATQGRTDTQYF. As DNA, the CDR3 is TGCAGTGCTAGAGATGTAGCAACACAGGGGCGCACAGATACGCAGTATTTT.

This sequence joins TRBV7-2 and TRBJ1-3; D is ambiguous. The CDR3 covers 16 residues. Trimming cost V 1 base and J 0 bases, with 10 bases left between them. CDR1 and CDR2 (germline): SGHTA, FQGNSA. CDR3 nucleotides: TGTGCCAGCAGCTTAGTGGGCGGGAACTCTGGAAACACCATATATTTT. Translated, it gives CASSLVGGNSGNTIYF.

The chain uses TRBV19 and TRBJ2-1; 9 bases line up with TRBD2. Germline lookup yields CDR1 LNHDA and CDR2 SQIVND (reference sequence). This CDR3 comprises 15 residues. V shed 6 bases, J shed 9 bases, and the junction held 12 bases outside the gene matches. As DNA, the CDR3 is TGTGCCAGTAGCGAACCGGGACTAGCCACGAGTGAGCAGTTCTTC. It encodes CASSEPGLATSEQFF.

The chain uses TRBV12-5 and TRBJ2-1, with 7 bases that match TRBD1. Germline V gene sequence: CDR1 LGHNT, CDR2 FRNRAP. Trimming cost V 0 bases and J 3 bases; bases outside gene matches: 2. The CDR3 is 15 amino acids. DNA for the CDR3: TGTGCTAGTGGTTTGGTACAGGGGTGCTACAATGAGCAGTTCTTC. Translated: CASGLVQGCYNEQFF.

This rearrangement joins TRBV6-1 to TRBJ2-1; no reliable D call. The germline V gene has CDR1 MNHNS and CDR2 SASEGT. V was cut by 6 bases and J by 0 bases, with 15 bases left in between. The CDR3 contains 16 residues. This chain's CDR3 is CASSRTVVSSYNEQFF. CDR3 bases: TGTGCCAGCAGCAGGACGGTAGTCAGCTCCTACAATGAGCAGTTCTTC.

This clonotype has only a few counts. The chain couples TRBV4-1 to TRBJ1-4; the D gene is possibly TRBD1 (6 bases). V was trimmed by 0 bases and J by 8 bases, leaving 16 bases between them. The CDR3 is 16 residues long. Germline CDR1 reads MGHRA; CDR2 reads YSYEKL. The CDR3 nucleotides read TGCGCCAGCAGCCAAGATTACGGGTTCCAGGGGGAAAAACTGTTTTTT. This codes for CASSQDYGFQGEKLFF.